Below, 18 T cell receptor beta chains from the same sample are listed, as sequenced in a study. TCRdb re-analysed the RT-PCR reads in MiXCR, keeping a single row per CDR3 protein. The sample yields approximately 720,000 distinct CDR3 sequences, 13% to 15% seen once. Material: memory CD4+ T cells from blood. Every receptor here comes from a female donor in good health, serving as a healthy control.

This clonotype was counted only a few times. J is TRBJ1-3 and V is TRBV7-2; D gene uncertain. This CDR3 region has 15 residues. The V end was cut by 4 bases, the J end by 0 bases, with 10 bases between. The germline V gene has CDR1 SGHTA and CDR2 FQGNSA. The CDR3 DNA sequence: TGTGCCAGCAGCTACACAGTCGCCTCTGGAAACACCATATATTTT. Encoded protein: CASSYTVASGNTIYF. The full variable domain, rest sourced from reference TRBV7-2 and TRBJ1-3, is GAGVSQSPSNKVTEKGKDVELRCDPISGHTALYWYRQSLGQGLEFLIYFQGNSAPDKSGLPSDRFSAERTGGSVSTLTIQRTQQEDSAVYLCASSYTVASGNTIYFGEGSWLTVV.

V usage is TRBV20-1 and J usage is TRBJ1-1, with D unresolved. The CDR3 spans 13 residues. Germline V gene data show CDR1 as DFQATT and CDR2 as SNEGSKA (reference sequence). Trimming took off 5 bases at V and 7 bases at J, with 17 bases between the two ends. The CDR3 nucleotides read TGCAGTGCTGGGAAAGATCTGGGTAGTGAAGCTTTCTTT. Amino acids: CSAGKDLGSEAFF.

The chain joins TRBV29-1 to TRBJ1-6; TRBD1 matches at 8 bases. J was trimmed by 6 bases and V by 6 bases; bases with no gene match: 4. The CDR3 covers 13 residues. CDR1 SQVTM and CDR2 ANQGSEA come from the germline V gene. DNA of the CDR3: TGCAGCGTCGGACAGGGTGTTAATTCACCCCTCCACTTT. As protein: CSVGQGVNSPLHF.

This clonotype has more than one count but fewer than ten. CDR3 amino acids: CASGGQVDTDTQYF. DNA for the CDR3: TGTGCCAGCGGAGGACAGGTAGACACAGATACGCAGTATTTT. The chain recombines TRBV12-3 or TRBV12-4 with TRBJ2-3; 7 bases align to TRBD1. V lost 8 bases and J lost 2; bases outside the gene matches: 7. This CDR3 is built from 14 residues.

The genes are TRBV7-2 and TRBJ2-3; 8 positions match TRBD2. The V gene end was trimmed by 6 bases and the J gene end by 6 bases; junction bases not matched to a gene: 8. The CDR3 runs 14 residues. The germline V gene encodes CDR1 SGHTA and CDR2 FQGNSA. The CDR3: CASRPGGGRDTQYF. The CDR3 DNA is TGTGCCAGCAGACCGGGGGGCGGGAGGGATACGCAGTATTTT. Full variable domain (outside the CDR3, taken from reference TRBV7-2 and TRBJ2-3): GAGVSQSPSNKVTEKGKDVELRCDPISGHTALYWYRQSLGQGLEFLIYFQGNSAPDKSGLPSDRFSAERTGGSVSTLTIQRTQQEDSAVYLCASRPGGGRDTQYFGPGTRLTVL.

V is TRBV9 and J is TRBJ2-7, with D possibly TRBD1 on 5 matching bases. The CDR3 is 14 residues long. V dropped 2 bases and J dropped 0 bases, with 9 bases sitting between them. CDR1 and CDR2 from the germline V gene are SGDLS and YYNGEE. The CDR3 DNA sequence: TGTGCCAGCAGCGTGACAGCCAGCTCCTACGAGCAGTACTTC. Translation: CASSVTASSYEQYF.

CDR3 amino acids: CASRGGLDQPQHF. CDR3 sequence (DNA): TGTGCCAGCAGAGGGGGTTTGGATCAGCCCCAGCATTTT. The chain combines TRBV12-3 or TRBV12-4 with TRBJ1-5, with D possibly being TRBD1 (6 bases). The CDR3 length is 13 residues. Trimming took 6 bases from V and 5 from J, leaving 11 bases between them.

This clonotype was seen more than once but under ten times. The gene calls are TRBV5-5 and TRBJ1-5; TRBD1 is a possible D gene (5 bases). This CDR3 has 15 residues. In germline, CDR1 is SGHKS, CDR2 YYEKEE (reference sequence). Trimming took off 0 bases at V and 5 bases at J, with 12 bases between the two ends. The CDR3 nucleotides are TGTGCCAGCAGCTTGGGAGGGACCTTTTATCAGCCCCAGCATTTT. It encodes CASSLGGTFYQPQHF. Looking up the rest from reference TRBV5-5 and TRBJ1-5 gives the full variable domain: DAGVTQSPTHLIKTRGQQVTLRCSPISGHKSVSWYQQVLGQGPQFIFQYYEKEERGRGNFPDRFSARQFPNYSSELNVNALLLGDSALYLCASSLGGTFYQPQHFGDGTRLSIL.

This clonotype has just a few counts. The chain recombines TRBV12-3 or TRBV12-4 with TRBJ1-5; D is ambiguous. The V and J ends lost 5 bases and 3 bases respectively, with 11 bases between them. CDR3 length equals 14 residues. CDR3 nucleotide sequence: TGTGCCAGCAGTGGGCTAGGGCCCAATCAGCCCCAGCATTTT. This sequence encodes CASSGLGPNQPQHF.

J is TRBJ2-1 and V is TRBV7-9; D perhaps matches TRBD2 (6 bases). V shed 6 bases and J shed 4 bases, with 13 bases lying between them. The CDR3 contains 14 residues. Germline V gene data show CDR1 as SEHNR and CDR2 as FQNEAQ (reference sequence). Here the CDR3 DNA reads TGTGCCAGCAGTGGGGGTAGCGGTTACAATGAGCAGTTCTTC. It translates to CASSGGSGYNEQFF.

This clonotype was counted only a few times. The chain combines TRBV6-1 with TRBJ2-6, with D possibly being TRBD2 (7 bases). Trimming left V 3 bases short and J 3 bases short, with 15 bases between. Germline V gene sequence: CDR1 MNHNS, CDR2 SASEGT. The CDR3 consists of 17 residues. The CDR3 coding sequence is TGTGCCAGCAGTGAGGTTCGGGGGGCTAATGGGGCCAACGTCCTGACTTTC. Its protein is CASSEVRGANGANVLTF.

On this clonotype itself: Possible read error: a much larger clone is one base away. The J gene is TRBJ2-1, the V gene TRBV6-2 or TRBV6-3; 7 bases align to TRBD2. In germline, CDR1 is MNHEY, CDR2 SVGEGT. This CDR3 has 14 residues. In nucleotides, the CDR3 is TGTGCCGGCAGCTTGAAGCGGGATCGGGCGGAGCAGTTCTTC. This gives the protein CAGSLKRDRAEQFF.

V is TRBV19 and J is TRBJ2-1; D gene ambiguous. This CDR3 is built from 14 residues. Deletions cut 4 bases from V and 7 bases from J, with 14 bases between. Germline V lookup: CDR1 LNHDA, CDR2 SQIVND (reference sequence). The DNA of the CDR3 is TGTGCCAGTAGTACCGGCGAAGCGAGAAATGAGCAGTTCTTC. Translating it yields CASSTGEARNEQFF.

The CDR3 reads CASSHESESGELFF. CDR3 in DNA: TGCGCCAGCAGCCATGAATCCGAATCCGGGGAGCTGTTTTTT. The rearrangement links TRBV4-3 to TRBJ2-2; unclear D gene. Germline CDR1 is LGHNA and CDR2 is YSLEER. Trimming took off 3 bases at V and 6 bases at J, with 11 bases between the two ends. The CDR3 extends over 14 amino acids.

This clonotype turned up a few times. The chain recombines TRBV4-2 with TRBJ2-1; D gene uncertain. Germline CDR1 LGHNA, CDR2 YNFKEQ. V was shortened by 1 base and J by 8 bases, with 9 bases between the two germline ends. The CDR3 extends over 13 amino acids. Here the CDR3 DNA reads TGTGCCAGCAGCCAAGGATATATCGATGAGCAGTTCTTC. It specifies CASSQGYIDEQFF.

The gene calls are TRBV28 and TRBJ2-7; D uncertain. Trimming left V 6 bases short and J 4 bases short, with 13 bases between. CDR1 MDHEN and CDR2 SYDVKM come from the germline V gene. The CDR3 sequence is 13 residues long. CDR3 sequence (DNA): TGTGCCAGCAGGAACCCCGGAGCGTACGAGCAGTACTTC. Its protein product is CASRNPGAYEQYF.

The J gene is TRBJ2-7, the V gene TRBV9, with D perhaps matching TRBD1 or TRBD2 (6 bases each). Trimming left V 4 bases short and J 4 bases short, with 21 bases between. The CDR3 runs 16 residues. CDR1 and CDR2 from the germline V gene are SGDLS and YYNGEE. In nucleotides, the CDR3 is TGTGCCAGCAGCCCACGGGGGCAGTCGGCAGGATACGAGCAGTACTTC. Its protein is CASSPRGQSAGYEQYF.

About this clonotype: Since the CDR3 does not end with the conserved phenylalanine or tryptophan, this likely comes from a read error. CDR3 protein: CASSVDSGRGETQYL. Written as DNA, the CDR3 is TGTGCCAGCAGCGTAGATAGCGGGAGAGGAGAGACCCAGTACTTA. The chain combines TRBV9 with TRBJ2-5; 9 nucleotides match TRBD2. Germline V gene data show CDR1 as SGDLS and CDR2 as YYNGEE. J lost 4 bases, V lost 0 bases, and 4 bases had no gene match. The CDR3 loop spans 15 amino acids.